This T cell receptor beta chain was retrieved from a study of cytomegalovirus exposure and HLA in healthy donors. General observations from the study: A missense variant in DCLRE1C was later tied to TCR beta V- and J-gene trimming. The listing of 150 to 200 TCR beta chains classed them as cytomegalovirus-associated. In an earlier analysis, productive rearrangement rates for most beta V segments clustered near 87% or 30%.

A note on this clone: Its antigen remains unidentified.

Germline V CDR1 and CDR2: GTSNPN, SVGIG (reference sequence). This CDR3 region has 14 residues. V was cut by 7 bases and J by 13 bases, with 28 bases left in between. In the PCR, 60 Vbeta and 13 Jbeta primers were used. Authors' methods: In a later analysis, some 11 million of about 80 million unique beta chains occurred in at least two donors. Libraries were prepared by immunoSEQ multiplex PCR; TCRdb keeps only in-frame clonotypes and omits some of them. The D gene and trimming were derived from the DNA, and the V and J assignments and clone size from that table. The repertoire includes around 90,000 clones, around 67% of them detected once, and 2% to 2.5% sits in the top ten.

The source material was PBMCs. This TCR was sampled from a human donor in good health. This chain connects TRBV30 to TRBJ1-2, with a tentative D call TRBD1 (5 bases). DNA for the CDR3: TGTGCCTCGCCCCCTGAGTTGGGGCGATCACTGATCACCTTC. It codes for CASPPELGRSLITF.